One sample yielded the 21 T cell receptor beta chains listed below, sequenced in a study of blood T cells in healthy people across ages (dated by TCRdb to the mid-2010s). Library construction relied on 5' RACE. Sequenced on an Illumina HiSeq 2500. A second roughly 6 to 12 cycle PCR used a sample-barcoded 5' primer and a J-beta primer mix. TCRdb reran the public reads through fastp at Q25 and MiXCR, keeping productive beta chains. CDR3 protein sequences are deduplicated, and each keeps its most common genes and DNA. The sample records fewer than 900,000 distinct CDR3 sequences, roughly 35% of which are singletons. Clones ranked in the top ten supply 10% to 15% of the sample. What was sequenced was blood. Source of these receptors: a man younger than 35 in good health.

The chain recombines TRBV9 with TRBJ1-1; D remains unclear. V was trimmed by 4 bases and J by 2 bases, leaving 18 bases between them. The CDR3 consists of 16 residues. Per germline, CDR1 SGDLS and CDR2 YYNGEE. The CDR3 DNA reads TGTGCCAGCAGCTCCAGTAGTGGACGGTTAAACACTGAAGCTTTCTTT. It is translated as CASSSSSGRLNTEAFF.

There are many counts of this clonotype. This chain links TRBV7-9 with TRBJ1-2; no reliable D call. The germline V gene encodes CDR1 SEHNR and CDR2 FQNEAQ (reference sequence). V dropped 11 bases and J dropped 3 bases, with 7 bases sitting between them. CDR3 size: 10 residues. The CDR3 DNA sequence: TGTGCCCTCCGAGACTATGGCTACACCTTC. As protein: CALRDYGYTF.

The J gene is TRBJ1-2, the V gene TRBV12-3 or TRBV12-4; the match to TRBD1 covers 7 bases. V lost 7 bases and J lost 1; bases outside the gene matches: 6. CDR3 length: 14 amino acids. The CDR3 DNA follows: TGTGCCAGCACCCCCGGGACAGATAACTATGGCTACACCTTC. As protein: CASTPGTDNYGYTF.

The CDR3 sequence is CASSDSGLKRQYF. CDR3 coding DNA: TGTGCCAGCAGTGACTCGGGACTCAAAAGGCAGTACTTC. V usage is TRBV25-1 and J usage is TRBJ2-5; D may be TRBD2 (6 bases). CDR3 length equals 13 residues. V lost 3 bases and J 11 bases, leaving 16 bases between the germline ends. The germline V gene encodes CDR1 MGHDK and CDR2 SYGVNS.

The chain joins TRBV29-1 to TRBJ1-1; no definite D call. Germline V gene lookup returns CDR1 SQVTM and CDR2 ANQGSEA. The CDR3 is made up of 11 amino acids. V was trimmed by 6 bases and J by 5 bases, leaving 10 bases between them. CDR3 loop: CSVSGFTEAFF. For the CDR3, the DNA is TGCAGCGTCTCCGGGTTTACTGAAGCTTTCTTT.

In the case of this clonotype: This may be a read error, as it is one base from a much larger clone. CDR3 amino acids: CASSKGTPYNEQYF. The CDR3 DNA sequence: TGTGCCAGCAGCAAAGGGACTCCTTACAATGAGCAGTACTTC. V usage is TRBV7-2 and J usage is TRBJ2-1; tentative D call: TRBD2 (6 bases). The J call is in doubt because the DNA end fits TRBJ2-7 better. The germline V gene has CDR1 SGHTA and CDR2 FQGNSA. This CDR3 is 14 amino acids long.

Points on this clonotype: One end of the junction does not line up with germline, which may come from a read error. J is TRBJ2-3 and V is TRBV4-2; 13 bases line up with TRBD2. The CDR3 totals 16 residues. CDR1 and CDR2 from the germline V gene are LGHNA and YNFKEQ. This CDR3 is CASSLTSGGTTDTRYF. The CDR3 DNA follows: TGTGCCAGCAGCCTGACTAGCGGGGGGACCACAGATACGCGGTATTTT.

This clonotype turned up a few times. CDR3 amino acids: CSANGASGATTDTQYF. For the CDR3, the DNA is TGCAGTGCTAACGGGGCTAGCGGGGCGACCACAGATACGCAGTATTTT. The chain employs TRBV20-1 and TRBJ2-3; 9 nucleotides align to TRBD2. The V gene's germline CDR1 is DFQATT and CDR2 SNEGSKA (reference sequence). V shed 4 bases and J 2 bases; nucleotides not matched to a gene: 10. There are 16 residues in the CDR3.

This clonotype was observed a few times. The chain recombines TRBV7-2 with TRBJ2-5, with a weak D call TRBD1 (6 bases). This CDR3 region has 13 residues. In germline, CDR1 is SGHTA, CDR2 FQGNSA. The germline V and J ends were trimmed by 4 bases and 13 bases, with 19 bases remaining between them. The CDR3 DNA sequence: TGTGCCAGCAGCTCAAAACGAACAGGGTTCCCGTACTTC. Its protein product is CASSSKRTGFPYF. Supplemented by reference TRBV7-2 and TRBJ2-5, the full variable domain reads GAGVSQSPSNKVTEKGKDVELRCDPISGHTALYWYRQSLGQGLEFLIYFQGNSAPDKSGLPSDRFSAERTGGSVSTLTIQRTQQEDSAVYLCASSSKRTGFPYFGPGTRLLVL.

The chain has TRBV7-6 and TRBJ2-3, with D maybe TRBD1 (6 bases). The V end lost 5 bases, the J end lost 7 bases, and 13 bases lay between the germline ends. The length of the CDR3 is 13 residues. CDR1 SGHVS and CDR2 FNYEAQ come from the germline V gene. Here the CDR3 DNA reads TGTGCCAGCAGCCCGGGACACCCAAATACGCAGTATTTT. This sequence encodes CASSPGHPNTQYF.

The chain links TRBV7-2 to TRBJ2-7; D is ambiguous. Trimming took off 4 bases at V and 1 base at J, with 14 bases between the two ends. The CDR3 sequence is 15 residues long. The germline gives CDR1 SGHTA, CDR2 FQGNSA. The CDR3 loop is CASSSVSYTSYEQYF. In nucleotides, the CDR3 is TGTGCCAGCAGCTCGGTCAGTTACACGTCCTACGAGCAGTACTTC.

This clonotype was seen a handful of times. The rearrangement links TRBV28 to TRBJ2-7; 7 bases line up with TRBD1. The CDR3 sequence is 14 residues long. V lost 5 bases, J lost 1 base, and 5 bases stayed unmatched. The V gene's germline CDR1 is MDHEN and CDR2 SYDVKM. The CDR3 sequence: CASSPTDRSYEQYF. The DNA for the CDR3 is TGTGCCAGCAGTCCTACGGACAGGTCCTACGAGCAGTACTTC.

The chain couples TRBV4-3 to TRBJ1-1; tentatively, D is TRBD1 (5 bases). Trimming took off 0 bases at V and 4 bases at J, with 15 bases between the two ends. This CDR3 has 16 residues. The germline CDR1 and CDR2 sequences are LGHNA and YSLEER. As DNA, the CDR3 is TGCGCCAGCAGCCAAGATCTAGCAGGGTGGGGCACTGAAGCTTTCTTT. It specifies CASSQDLAGWGTEAFF.

This chain connects TRBV20-1 to TRBJ1-2; TRBD1 agrees at 7 bases. Looked up from germline, CDR1 is DFQATT and CDR2 is SNEGSKA (reference sequence). The V gene end was trimmed by 4 bases and the J gene end by 4 bases; junction bases not matched to a gene: 18. The CDR3 is made up of 17 amino acids. CDR3 protein: CSAIAQTTSGTVYGYTF. For the CDR3, the DNA is TGCAGTGCTATAGCTCAAACCACATCCGGGACAGTCTATGGCTACACCTTC.

V and J are TRBV9 and TRBJ1-2; maybe TRBD1 (5 bases). Germline assignment: CDR1 SGDLS and CDR2 YYNGEE. The V and J ends lost 3 bases and 7 bases respectively, with 16 bases between them. This CDR3 contains 14 residues. CDR3 coding DNA: TGTGCCAGCAGCGCGGATGGGGGGAGAGGTGGCTACACCTTC. Its translation is CASSADGGRGGYTF.

V gene TRBV20-1 combines with J gene TRBJ2-1; a possible D gene is TRBD1 (6 bases). V was trimmed by 4 bases and J by 10 bases, leaving 17 bases between them. The CDR3 contains 13 residues. Germline CDR1 is DFQATT and CDR2 is SNEGSKA (reference sequence). In DNA form, the CDR3 reads TGCAGTGCTACGTCAGGGGATTTGCCCGAGCAGTTCTTC. It specifies CSATSGDLPEQFF.

This clonotype was detected only a few times. The rearrangement joins TRBV28 to TRBJ1-2; tentatively, D is TRBD1 (6 bases). With 7 bases removed from V and 4 bases from J, the gap between germline ends came to 13 bases. CDR3 length: 13 residues. CDR1 and CDR2 from the germline V gene are MDHEN and SYDVKM. CDR3 protein: CASNRGGGYGYTF. For the CDR3, the DNA is TGTGCCAGCAATAGAGGAGGGGGCTATGGCTACACCTTC.

The chain links TRBV25-1 to TRBJ1-4; 8 nucleotides align to TRBD1. V lost 1 base, J lost 4 bases, and 2 bases stayed unmatched. The length of the CDR3 is 15 residues. CDR1 MGHDK and CDR2 SYGVNS come from the germline V gene. In DNA form, the CDR3 reads TGTGCCAGCAGTGAATTTGACAGGGGTAATGAAAAACTGTTTTTT. Its protein is CASSEFDRGNEKLFF.

The chain couples TRBV7-9 to TRBJ2-1, with TRBD2 matching 12 bases. This CDR3 is built from 15 residues. The V gene's germline CDR1 is SEHNR and CDR2 FQNEAQ (reference sequence). Unmatched junction bases numbered 9, after V lost 10 bases and J lost 5 bases. The DNA of the CDR3 is TGTGCCATCTCTAGCGGGAGGGCGGTGGACAATGAGCAGTTCTTC. It encodes CAISSGRAVDNEQFF.

This clonotype was counted at least ten times. The rearrangement links TRBV9 to TRBJ2-3; weak D call: TRBD2 (6 bases). CDR3 size: 14 residues. The germline gives CDR1 SGDLS, CDR2 YYNGEE. V was clipped by 6 bases and J by 3 bases, with 14 bases between them. This chain's CDR3 is CASTLGGETDTQYF. The CDR3 nucleotides read TGTGCCAGCACCCTCGGGGGAGAGACAGATACGCAGTATTTT.

The chain employs TRBV12-3 or TRBV12-4 and TRBJ2-3; 7 bases are a match to TRBD2. V shed 10 bases, J shed 3 bases, and the junction held 13 bases outside the gene matches. The CDR3 extends over 15 amino acids. The CDR3 sequence is CATTITGGGTDTQYF. The CDR3 DNA is TGTGCCACCACTATTACGGGGGGTGGGACAGATACGCAGTATTTT.